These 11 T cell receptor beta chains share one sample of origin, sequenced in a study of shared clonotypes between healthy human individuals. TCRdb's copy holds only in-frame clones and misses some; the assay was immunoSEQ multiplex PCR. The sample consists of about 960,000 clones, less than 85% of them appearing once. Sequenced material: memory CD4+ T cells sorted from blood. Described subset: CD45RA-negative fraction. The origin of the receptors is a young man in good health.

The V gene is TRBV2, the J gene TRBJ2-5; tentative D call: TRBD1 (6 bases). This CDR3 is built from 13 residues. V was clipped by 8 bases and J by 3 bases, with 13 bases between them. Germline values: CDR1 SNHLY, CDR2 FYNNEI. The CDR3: CASLQGLKETQYF. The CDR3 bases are TGTGCCAGCTTACAGGGATTAAAAGAGACCCAGTACTTC.

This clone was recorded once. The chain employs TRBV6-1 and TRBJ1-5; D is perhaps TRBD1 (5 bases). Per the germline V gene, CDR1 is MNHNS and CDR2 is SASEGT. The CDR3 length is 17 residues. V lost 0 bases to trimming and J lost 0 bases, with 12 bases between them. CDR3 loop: CASSEAGGAYSNQPQHF. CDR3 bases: TGTGCCAGCAGTGAAGCCGGCGGGGCGTATAGCAATCAGCCCCAGCATTTT.

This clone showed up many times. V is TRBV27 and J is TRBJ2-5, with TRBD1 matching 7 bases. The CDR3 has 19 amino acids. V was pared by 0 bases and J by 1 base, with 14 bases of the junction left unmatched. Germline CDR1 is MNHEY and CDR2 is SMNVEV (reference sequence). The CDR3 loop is CASSLSVTPLRTGQETQYF. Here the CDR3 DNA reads TGTGCCAGCAGTTTATCGGTTACCCCACTACGGACAGGCCAAGAGACCCAGTACTTC.

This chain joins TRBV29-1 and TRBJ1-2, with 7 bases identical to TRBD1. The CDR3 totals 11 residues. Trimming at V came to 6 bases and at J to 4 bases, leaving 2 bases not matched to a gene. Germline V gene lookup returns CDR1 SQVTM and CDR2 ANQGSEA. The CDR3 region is CSVRTGYGYTF. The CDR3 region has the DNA TGCAGCGTGCGGACAGGCTATGGCTACACCTTC. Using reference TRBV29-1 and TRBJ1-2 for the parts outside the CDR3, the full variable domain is SAVISQKPSRDICQRGTSLTIQCQVDSQVTMMFWYRQQPGQSLTLIATANQGSEATYESGFVIDKFPISRPNLTFSTLTVSNMSPEDSSIYLCSVRTGYGYTFGSGTRLTVV.

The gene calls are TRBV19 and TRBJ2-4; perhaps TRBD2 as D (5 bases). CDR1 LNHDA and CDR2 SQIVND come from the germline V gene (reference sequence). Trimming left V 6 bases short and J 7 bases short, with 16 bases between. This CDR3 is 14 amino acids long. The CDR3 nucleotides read TGTGCCAGTAGCCTCCCCGGGGAGAAGAACATTCAGTACTTC. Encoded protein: CASSLPGEKNIQYF.

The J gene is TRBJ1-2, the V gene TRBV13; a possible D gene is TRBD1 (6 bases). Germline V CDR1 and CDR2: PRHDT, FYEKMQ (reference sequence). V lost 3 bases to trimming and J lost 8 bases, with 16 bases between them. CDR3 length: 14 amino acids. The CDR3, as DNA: TGTGCCAGCAGCTTGATCAGGGGTATGGGCGGCTACACCTTC. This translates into CASSLIRGMGGYTF.

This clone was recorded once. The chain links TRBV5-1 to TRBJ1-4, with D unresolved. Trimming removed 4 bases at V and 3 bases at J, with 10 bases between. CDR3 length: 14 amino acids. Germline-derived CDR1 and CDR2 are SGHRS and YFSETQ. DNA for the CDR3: TGCGCCAGCAGCGAGGGAAGGGCTAATGAAAAACTGTTTTTT. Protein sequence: CASSEGRANEKLFF.

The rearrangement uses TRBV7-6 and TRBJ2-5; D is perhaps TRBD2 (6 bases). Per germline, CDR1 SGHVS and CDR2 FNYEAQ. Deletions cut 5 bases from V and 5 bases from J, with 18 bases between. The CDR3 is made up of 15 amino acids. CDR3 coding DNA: TGTGCCAGCAGCCAATCACTAGCTGAGTTCGAGACCCAGTACTTC. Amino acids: CASSQSLAEFETQYF.

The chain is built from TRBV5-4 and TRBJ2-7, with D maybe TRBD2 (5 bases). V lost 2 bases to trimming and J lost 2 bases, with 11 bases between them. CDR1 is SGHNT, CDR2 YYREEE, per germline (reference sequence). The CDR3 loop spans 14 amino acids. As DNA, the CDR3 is TGTGCCAGCAGCTTAGAGGGCAACACCTACGAGCAGTACTTC. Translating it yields CASSLEGNTYEQYF.

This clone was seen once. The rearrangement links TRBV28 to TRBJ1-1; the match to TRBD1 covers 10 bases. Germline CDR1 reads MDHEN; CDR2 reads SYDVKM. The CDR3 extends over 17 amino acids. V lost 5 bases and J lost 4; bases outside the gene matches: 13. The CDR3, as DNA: TGTGCCAGCAGTCCACGACAGGGGGCAGGAGGAGGCACTGAAGCTTTCTTT. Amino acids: CASSPRQGAGGGTEAFF.

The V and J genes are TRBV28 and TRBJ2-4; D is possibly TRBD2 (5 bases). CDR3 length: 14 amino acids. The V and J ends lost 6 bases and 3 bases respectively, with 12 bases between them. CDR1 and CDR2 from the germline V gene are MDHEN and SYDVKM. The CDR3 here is CASREGSDKNIQYF. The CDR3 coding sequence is TGTGCCAGCAGGGAAGGGAGTGACAAAAACATTCAGTACTTC.